This T cell receptor (beta chain) was recovered during a study of T cell responses to AZD1222 COVID-19 vaccine. The germline V gene has CDR1 SQVTM and CDR2 ANQGSEA. CDR3 length: 11 amino acids. Trimming left V 7 bases short and J 8 bases short, with 14 bases between. Sequencing used immunoSEQ multiplex PCR; TCRdb keeps in-frame clones, though not all of them. Seen here are 95,000 to 150,000 clones, about 89% observed once, and the top ten hold 4.2%. This chain connects TRBV29-1 to TRBJ1-2; the D gene is possibly TRBD1 (6 bases). The TCR originated in an adult in good health. The specimen comprised peripheral blood, sampled on day 0 of AZD1222 vaccination. The CDR3 DNA sequence: TGCAGCGCACACAGGGAGGAGGGCTACACCTTC. This gives the protein CSAHREEGYTF.